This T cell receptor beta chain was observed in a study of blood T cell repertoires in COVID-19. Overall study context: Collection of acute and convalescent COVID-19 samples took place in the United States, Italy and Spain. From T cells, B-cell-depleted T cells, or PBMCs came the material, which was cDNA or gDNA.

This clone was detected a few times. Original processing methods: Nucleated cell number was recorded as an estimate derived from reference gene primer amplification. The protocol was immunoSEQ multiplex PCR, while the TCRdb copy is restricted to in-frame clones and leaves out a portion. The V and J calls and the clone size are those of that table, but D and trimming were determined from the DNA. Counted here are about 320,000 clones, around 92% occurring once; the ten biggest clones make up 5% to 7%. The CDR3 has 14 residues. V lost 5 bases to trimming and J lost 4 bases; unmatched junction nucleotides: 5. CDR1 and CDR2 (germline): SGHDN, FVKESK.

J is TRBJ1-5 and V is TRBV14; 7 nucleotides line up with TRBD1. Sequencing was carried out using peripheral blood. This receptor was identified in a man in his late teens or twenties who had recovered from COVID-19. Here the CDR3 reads CASSSTGVNQPQHF. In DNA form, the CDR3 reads TGTGCCAGCAGCTCCACAGGGGTAAATCAGCCCCAGCATTTT.